Listed below are T cell receptor beta chains from one sample, sequenced in a study of blood T cell repertoires in COVID-19. TCRdb keeps only in-frame clones here, not all; method: immunoSEQ multiplex PCR. The data contain approximately 21,000 clones, approximately 86% of them seen just once; the ten biggest clones take up roughly a sixth. Specimen: peripheral blood. The receptors come from a human donor with acute or convalescent COVID-19. The donor label of this sample is uncertain. Both conserved end residues are part of each CDR3. Fields, in order: V gene, J gene, CDR3 protein.

>TRBV3-1/TRBV3-2|TRBJ1-2
CASSQVKGALAGGYTF
>TRBV13|TRBJ2-2
CASSSRSGGSGELFF
>TRBV5-1|TRBJ1-5
CASSLDNPHQPQHF
>TRBV25-1|TRBJ1-2
CASSVGSYGYTF
>TRBV2|TRBJ2-3
CASSEVLTDTQYF
>TRBV29-1|TRBJ2-7
CSAAHGDYEQYF
>TRBV12-3/TRBV12-4|TRBJ2-2
CASSPRAGGELFF
>TRBV7-3|TRBJ2-5
CASSLNPRETQYF
>TRBV7-8|TRBJ1-2
CASSRGAPNYGYTF
>TRBV6-5|TRBJ2-3
CASSYEDRGLADTQYF
>TRBV3-1/TRBV3-2|TRBJ1-2
CASSQGLSGYTF
>TRBV10-3|TRBJ2-7
CAIRNPGLAGEQYF
>TRBV9|TRBJ2-2
CASSVGQGSTGELFF
>TRBV7-2|TRBJ2-5
CASSFGGYQETQYF
>TRBV5-6|TRBJ2-5
CASSLVVTEQETQYF
>TRBV7-9|TRBJ1-2
CASSGPHRGVYGYTF
>TRBV15|TRBJ1-3
CATSRDSLAGPSSGNTIYF
>TRBV6-5|TRBJ2-5
CASSIGLAGETQYF
>TRBV10-3|TRBJ1-5
CAIRQGAGQPQHF
>TRBV2|TRBJ2-3
CASFPGLGGDTQYF
>TRBV5-1|TRBJ1-6
CASSSGGSSSSYNSPLHF
>TRBV7-9|TRBJ1-2
CASSLAQDNGYTF
>TRBV7-9|TRBJ2-7
CASSYGTSGAAEQYF
>TRBV7-9|TRBJ2-1
CASSWTGSSYNEQFF
>TRBV4-2|TRBJ2-7
CASSQDITRGTGSYEQYF
>TRBV5-5|TRBJ2-2
CASSLGWGPGELFF
>TRBV12-3/TRBV12-4|TRBJ1-2
CASSRDRVYGYTF
>TRBV5-6|TRBJ2-3
CASSLEVGQGSDTQYF
>TRBV4-1|TRBJ2-6
CASSQLAGEPSGANVLTF
>TRBV5-8|TRBJ2-5
CASSPSGTVQETQYF
>TRBV6-1|TRBJ2-1
CASSEARDIYNEQFF
>TRBV9|TRBJ2-1
CASSSRDLFNEQFF
>TRBV9|TRBJ1-1
CASSVEAEMNTEAFF
>TRBV7-8|TRBJ1-2
CASSPGVSSTYGYTF
>TRBV7-2|TRBJ2-2
CASSLALNTGELFF
>TRBV12-3/TRBV12-4|TRBJ2-7
CASRATSEQYF
>TRBV29-1|TRBJ2-3
CSVALRDRGSTDTQYF
>TRBV5-1|TRBJ1-1
CASSPEGRHTEAFF
>TRBV4-3|TRBJ1-2
CASSRGVNYGYTF
>TRBV7-9|TRBJ2-3
CASSGVPSSGTDTQYF
>TRBV11-2|TRBJ2-7
CASTQDRFTYEQYF
>TRBV27|TRBJ2-5
CASSLTSGWGETQYF
>TRBV29-1|TRBJ1-2
CSAVPGLGSGYTF
>TRBV9|TRBJ2-5
CASSVGSGGIMTETQYF
>TRBV3-1/TRBV3-2|TRBJ2-6
CASSQPSGAPVANVLTF
>TRBV7-3|TRBJ2-1
CASSSRSPGQGAYNEQFF
>TRBV7-3|TRBJ2-6
CASSLQRGANVLTF
>TRBV19|TRBJ1-1
CASSTGDRGPAEAFF